Reported below is one TCR beta chain. As originally analysed: Amplification with reference gene primers provided the estimates of nucleated cell counts. Libraries were prepared by immunoSEQ multiplex PCR; TCRdb keeps only in-frame clonotypes and omits some of them. That table gives V, J and clone size, and the DNA gave D and trimming. The sample contains just over 300,000 clones, about nine tenths of which appear only once. This record belongs to a study of blood T cell repertoires in COVID-19. Study as a whole: Samples representing acute and convalescent COVID-19 were sourced from the United States, Italy and Spain. The analysed material was cDNA or gDNA that came from T cells, B-cell-depleted T cells, or PBMCs.

There are 13 residues in the CDR3. Trimming cost V 3 bases and J 4 bases, with 7 bases left between them. The Seattle patients, enrolled during active infection, were followed longitudinally. The receptor was isolated from a woman aged 25-40 years with COVID-19, enrolled during active disease. The specimen sequenced was peripheral blood. The V gene is TRBV12-3 or TRBV12-4, the J gene TRBJ2-1; D is unclear. The DNA of the CDR3 is TGTGCCAGCAGTTTTGTGAGTTACAATGAGCAGTTCTTC. Translation gives CASSFVSYNEQFF.